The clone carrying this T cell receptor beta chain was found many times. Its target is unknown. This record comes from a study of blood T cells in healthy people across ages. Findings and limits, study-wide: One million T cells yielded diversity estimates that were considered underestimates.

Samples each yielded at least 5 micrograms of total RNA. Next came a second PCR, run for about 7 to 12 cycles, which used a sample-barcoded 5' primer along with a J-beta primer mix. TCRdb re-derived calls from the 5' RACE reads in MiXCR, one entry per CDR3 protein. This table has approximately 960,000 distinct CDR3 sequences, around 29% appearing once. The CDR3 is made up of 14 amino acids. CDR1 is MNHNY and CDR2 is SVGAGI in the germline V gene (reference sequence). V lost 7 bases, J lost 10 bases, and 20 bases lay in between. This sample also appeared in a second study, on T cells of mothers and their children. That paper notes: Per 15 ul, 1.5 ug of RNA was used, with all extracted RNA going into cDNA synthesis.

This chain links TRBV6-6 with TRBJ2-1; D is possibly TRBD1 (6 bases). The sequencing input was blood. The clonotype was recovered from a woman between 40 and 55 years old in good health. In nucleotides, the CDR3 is TGTGCCAGCACATACCGGGACACCAGTACGGAGCAGTTCTTC. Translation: CASTYRDTSTEQFF.